What follows are 12 T cell receptor beta chains derived from one specimen sequenced in a study of PD-L1 blockade in urothelial cancer. The table came from immunoSEQ multiplex PCR; TCRdb's copy has only in-frame clones and leaves some out. The table shows 35,000 to 40,000 clones, with 70% to 85% occurring only once. This specimen was PBMCs, taken around atezolizumab (anti-PD-L1) treatment. These receptors were taken from a man aged 60 to 69 with urothelial cancer.

The chain is built from TRBV9 and TRBJ2-2; 7 bases agree with TRBD2. V lost 1 base and J lost 2; bases outside the gene matches: 5. The CDR3 consists of 16 residues. Germline V gives CDR1 SGDLS, CDR2 YYNGEE. The CDR3 loop is CASSVLSGDNTGELFF. The CDR3 nucleotides read TGTGCCAGCAGCGTATTAAGCGGGGACAACACCGGGGAGCTGTTTTTT.

Here the CDR3 DNA reads TGTGCCAGCAGCTTATCAGACACGGCCTACGAGCAGTACTTC. This translates into CASSLSDTAYEQYF. The J gene is TRBJ2-7, the V gene TRBV7-9, with D unclear. Trimming removed 2 bases at V and 2 bases at J, with 10 bases between. The CDR3 is 14 residues long. The germline V gene encodes CDR1 SEHNR and CDR2 FQNEAQ (reference sequence).

This clone was recorded a few times. This chain links TRBV5-1 with TRBJ1-1; D uncertain. Germline V gene sequence: CDR1 SGHRS, CDR2 YFSETQ. The CDR3 has 14 residues. V lost 2 bases and J lost 4, with 12 bases in between. The CDR3 sequence is CASSLRGIFTEAFF. Here the CDR3 DNA reads TGCGCCAGCAGCTTAAGAGGCATCTTCACTGAAGCTTTCTTT.

The genes are TRBV30 and TRBJ1-6; a possible D gene is TRBD1 (6 bases). V lost 4 bases and J 8 bases, leaving 15 bases between the germline ends. The CDR3 totals 14 residues. From germline, CDR1 is GTSNPN and CDR2 SVGIG (reference sequence). The CDR3 DNA is TGTGCCTGGACCAGGGGTTCGAGTTATTCACCCCTCCACTTT. It codes for CAWTRGSSYSPLHF.

This clone was recorded only once. The CDR3 bases are TGTGCCAGCAGTTCCACATTAGAAGCTTTCTTT. The encoded protein is CASSSTLEAFF. The chain recombines TRBV6-5 with TRBJ1-1; D unclear. The V gene's germline CDR1 is MNHEY and CDR2 SVGAGI. Deletions cut 4 bases from V and 8 bases from J, with 8 bases between. CDR3 size: 11 residues.

The chain links TRBV11-3 to TRBJ2-7, with a weak D call TRBD2 (5 bases). The CDR3 contains 13 residues. Germline V gives CDR1 SGHNT, CDR2 YENEEA. CDR3 coding DNA: TGTGCTTCCCTGGGAGACCCAACGGGCGAGCAGTACTTC. Translating gives CASLGDPTGEQYF.

The rearrangement joins TRBV19 to TRBJ1-5, with 10 bases fitting TRBD1. Germline V lookup: CDR1 LNHDA, CDR2 SQIVND (reference sequence). Trimming at V came to 2 bases and at J to 1 base, leaving 5 bases not matched to a gene. The CDR3 extends over 17 amino acids. This CDR3 is CASSIFGTGVSNQPQHF. In DNA form, the CDR3 reads TGTGCCAGTAGTATATTCGGGACAGGGGTCAGCAATCAGCCCCAGCATTTT.

V and J are TRBV4-1 and TRBJ1-1; perhaps TRBD1 as D (6 bases). The V and J ends lost 6 bases and 6 bases respectively, with 17 bases between them. Germline V CDR1 and CDR2: MGHRA, YSYEKL. CDR3 length: 14 amino acids. Here the CDR3 reads CASRWDTGSAEAFF. The CDR3 nucleotides read TGCGCCAGCAGATGGGACACGGGAAGCGCTGAAGCTTTCTTT.

The chain couples TRBV5-1 to TRBJ2-2; 9 bases map to TRBD2. V shed 1 base, J shed 0 bases, and the junction held 7 bases outside the gene matches. The CDR3 loop spans 18 amino acids. Germline V gene sequence: CDR1 SGHRS, CDR2 YFSETQ. The CDR3 protein is CASSLRASGTANTGELFF. CDR3 sequence (DNA): TGCGCCAGCAGCTTGAGAGCTAGCGGGACCGCGAACACCGGGGAGCTGTTTTTT.

The V gene is TRBV28, the J gene TRBJ2-4, with 8 bases lining up with TRBD2. The CDR3 has 14 residues. Germline lookup yields CDR1 MDHEN and CDR2 SYDVKM. Unmatched junction bases numbered 7, after V lost 4 bases and J lost 8 bases. DNA for the CDR3: TGTGCCAGCAGTTCCCCAGCGGGGGCAGACATTCAGTACTTC. It yields the protein CASSSPAGADIQYF.

With respect to this clone: An end of the junction does not agree with germline; a read error may underlie this. The chain employs TRBV18 and TRBJ1-3; a weak D match, TRBD1 (5 bases). The length of the CDR3 is 19 residues. The germline V gene has CDR1 KGHSH and CDR2 LQKENI. This CDR3 is CASSLTTSSTDTSGNTMYF. Written as DNA, the CDR3 is TGTGCCAGCTCACTTACCACCTCCTCGACAGACACCTCTGGAAACACCATGTATTTT.

This chain links TRBV4-1 with TRBJ2-7, with TRBD2 matching over 7 bases. The V and J ends lost 2 bases and 0 bases, in that order; junction bases with no gene match: 10. CDR3 length: 17 amino acids. Germline loops: CDR1 MGHRA, CDR2 YSYEKL. CDR3 protein: CASSQLGGGAVSYEQYF. CDR3 coding DNA: TGCGCCAGCAGCCAACTTGGGGGAGGGGCGGTCTCCTACGAGCAGTACTTC.